A single sample is the source of the 11 T cell receptor beta chains below, sequenced in a study of T-cell reconstitution after alpha-beta-depleted transplantation in children. The TCRbeta library was prepared with unique molecular identifiers. TCRdb re-called the PCR reads through MiXCR, storing one row per CDR3 protein. The sample records about 340,000 distinct CDR3 sequences, about a sixth being singletons. The material sequenced was PBMCs, mostly from graft donor cells, taken 360 days after TCRalphabeta/CD19-depleted stem cell transplant. All receptors derive from a male patient aged 2 to 10 who had a stem cell transplant for acute lymphoblastic leukemia, so the T cells may come from the graft donor.

There are a few counts of this clonotype. The chain couples TRBV27 to TRBJ2-1; 13 nucleotides align to TRBD2. The V and J ends lost 2 bases and 9 bases, in that order; junction bases with no gene match: 13. Germline CDR1 is MNHEY and CDR2 is SMNVEV (reference sequence). This CDR3 has 18 amino acids. The CDR3 DNA is TGTGCCAGCAGTTTACCCCCACTAGCGGGAGGGCCCTATAGTGAGCAGTTCTTC. Translation gives CASSLPPLAGGPYSEQFF.

The chain combines TRBV4-2 with TRBJ1-1; TRBD1 aligns across 7 bases. The CDR3 sequence is 13 residues long. In germline, CDR1 is LGHNA, CDR2 YNFKEQ. V shed 3 bases, J shed 5 bases, and the junction held 3 bases outside the gene matches. The CDR3 spells CASSQSQGTEAFF. The CDR3 DNA is TGTGCCAGCAGCCAGTCACAGGGGACTGAAGCTTTCTTT.

As DNA, the CDR3 is TGCGCCAGCAGCCAAGAAGGCCGGGTCAGGTGGATCTACGAGCAGTACTTC. Translating gives CASSQEGRVRWIYEQYF. This chain links TRBV4-1 with TRBJ2-7; D call uncertain. The germline V and J ends were trimmed by 0 bases and 3 bases, with 18 bases remaining between them. The length of the CDR3 is 17 residues. Germline V gene lookup returns CDR1 MGHRA and CDR2 YSYEKL.

This clonotype was seen a handful of times. Here the CDR3 DNA reads TGTGCTAGTGGTTTTTATAACACTGAAGCTTTCTTT. Protein sequence: CASGFYNTEAFF. V and J are TRBV12-5 and TRBJ1-1, with D uncertain. Trimming took off 3 bases at V and 2 bases at J, with 4 bases between the two ends. The V gene's germline CDR1 is LGHNT and CDR2 FRNRAP. CDR3 length equals 12 residues.

This clonotype was observed a few times. J is TRBJ1-1 and V is TRBV4-2, with a tentative D call TRBD1 (5 bases). The germline V gene has CDR1 LGHNA and CDR2 YNFKEQ. The V gene lost 5 bases and the J gene lost 1 base, with 14 bases spanning the gap. The CDR3 runs to 15 residues. Here the CDR3 reads CASSEGPTGNTEAFF. Here the CDR3 DNA reads TGTGCCAGCAGCGAGGGGCCAACAGGGAACACTGAAGCTTTCTTT.

V is TRBV6-1 and J is TRBJ2-1; D might be TRBD2 (5 bases). Germline assignment: CDR1 MNHNS and CDR2 SASEGT. Trimming removed 8 bases from V and 5 bases from J, with 13 bases in between. The CDR3 is made up of 13 amino acids. In nucleotides, the CDR3 is TGTGCCAGCTATGGCGGGTTACACAATGAGCAGTTCTTC. This encodes CASYGGLHNEQFF.

This clonotype was counted a few times. This chain links TRBV7-3 with TRBJ2-1; D may be TRBD1 (5 bases). V was trimmed by 8 bases and J by 8 bases, leaving 10 bases between them. CDR3 size: 11 residues. Germline CDR1 is SGHTA and CDR2 is FQGTGA. CDR3: CASGQGYEQFF. The CDR3 DNA reads TGTGCCAGCGGGCAGGGTTATGAGCAGTTCTTC.

The chain links TRBV9 to TRBJ1-6; 7 bases agree with TRBD1. The junction had 11 bases not matched to a gene; V was cut back by 4 bases and J by 7 bases. Germline-derived CDR1 and CDR2 are SGDLS and YYNGEE. This CDR3 has 16 residues. The CDR3 region is CASSPIPGTANSPLHF. The CDR3, as DNA: TGTGCCAGCAGCCCCATACCAGGGACAGCCAATTCACCCCTCCACTTT.

This clonotype was recorded a few times. The chain recombines TRBV12-3 or TRBV12-4 with TRBJ2-4, with a weak D call TRBD2 (7 bases). V was pared by 7 bases and J by 6 bases, with 16 bases between. The CDR3 is made up of 14 amino acids. This chain's CDR3 is CASTIGGAGNIQYF. The CDR3 DNA is TGTGCCAGCACCATAGGGGGGGCAGGAAACATTCAGTACTTC.

This clonotype was seen more than once but under ten times. The chain joins TRBV30 to TRBJ1-1; D remains unclear. The CDR3 extends over 12 amino acids. V shed 3 bases and J shed 2 bases, with 7 bases lying between them. The germline CDR1 and CDR2 sequences are GTSNPN and SVGIG (reference sequence). CDR3 loop: CAWSPGNTEAFF. The CDR3, as DNA: TGTGCCTGGAGCCCGGGCAACACTGAAGCTTTCTTT.

The chain joins TRBV5-1 to TRBJ2-1, with D unresolved. V was pared by 4 bases and J by 9 bases, with 8 bases between. The CDR3 covers 11 residues. Per germline, CDR1 SGHRS and CDR2 YFSETQ. The CDR3 sequence: CASSVDFEQFF. The DNA for the CDR3 is TGCGCCAGCAGCGTCGACTTTGAGCAGTTCTTC.